A selection of T cell receptor beta chains follows, all from one sample in a study of cytomegalovirus exposure and HLA in healthy donors. The method was immunoSEQ multiplex PCR; TCRdb's version includes in-frame clones alone and lacks a portion of them. Of 100,000 to 150,000 clones listed, 80% are singletons. Material: PBMCs. The receptors here all came from a man aged 25-45 years in good health and CMV-seronegative. The CDR3 runs from the conserved cysteine through the conserved F or W. Fields, in order: CDR3 protein, CDR3 DNA, D gene, J gene, V gene, clone size. D genes are given only for firm matches. Size is stated for part of the rows, as once, few or many counts, or as a class when the clone is expanded.

CDR3: CASSYSGGRETQYF
DNA: TGTGCCAGCAGTTACTCGGGGGGGAGGGAGACCCAGTACTTC
D: TRBD2
J: TRBJ2-5
V: TRBV6-5
size: -

CDR3: CASSLASGMGNTIYF
DNA: TGTGCCAGCAGCTTAGCATCAGGGATGGGAAACACCATATATTTT
D: -
J: TRBJ1-3
V: TRBV7-8
size: -

CDR3: CSVEFRGAYGELFF
DNA: TGCAGCGTTGAGTTCCGGGGGGCGTATGGGGAGCTGTTTTTT
D: -
J: TRBJ2-2
V: TRBV29-1
size: -

CDR3: CASGLSPGGLIYEQYF
DNA: TGTGCTAGTGGTCTCTCCCCTGGAGGGCTGATCTACGAGCAGTACTTC
D: -
J: TRBJ2-7
V: TRBV12-5
size: -

CDR3: CASSPRDRANEQFF
DNA: TGTGCCAGCTCCCCCCGGGACAGGGCTAATGAGCAGTTCTTC
D: TRBD1
J: TRBJ2-1
V: TRBV6-5
size: -

CDR3: CAISDSLHEQYF
DNA: TGTGCCATCAGTGACTCCCTTCACGAGCAGTACTTC
D: -
J: TRBJ2-7
V: TRBV10-3
size: -

CDR3: CASSQQTGGTGELFF
DNA: TGTGCCAGCAGTCAACAGACAGGGGGCACCGGGGAGCTGTTTTTT
D: TRBD1
J: TRBJ2-2
V: TRBV25-1
size: once

CDR3: CASSLSGPGGDEQYF
DNA: TGTGCCAGCAGTTTAAGCGGACCGGGGGGGGACGAGCAGTACTTC
D: TRBD2
J: TRBJ2-7
V: TRBV6-9
size: -

CDR3: CASSLPGLDPETQYF
DNA: TGTGCCAGCAGCCTACCGGGACTAGATCCGGAGACCCAGTACTTC
D: TRBD2
J: TRBJ2-5
V: TRBV9
size: -

CDR3: CASSPYPNEQFF
DNA: TGTGCCAGCAGTCCCTACCCGAATGAGCAGTTCTTC
D: -
J: TRBJ2-1
V: TRBV28
size: -

CDR3: CASSPRAGGSSYNEQFF
DNA: TGTGCCAGCTCACCACGGGCGGGAGGGAGCTCCTACAATGAGCAGTTCTTC
D: TRBD2
J: TRBJ2-1
V: TRBV18
size: -

CDR3: CASSLISGSVLGTDTQYF
DNA: TGTGCCAGCAGCTTAATTAGCGGATCCGTCTTGGGCACAGATACGCAGTATTTT
D: -
J: TRBJ2-3
V: TRBV7-2
size: -

CDR3: CASSQYRTSSPYEQYF
DNA: TGTGCCAGCAGCCAATATCGGACTAGCTCTCCCTACGAGCAGTACTTC
D: TRBD2
J: TRBJ2-7
V: TRBV4-2
size: -

CDR3: CASSAQREAVEQYF
DNA: TGTGCCAGTAGTGCGCAGCGGGAGGCCGTCGAGCAGTACTTC
D: TRBD2
J: TRBJ2-7
V: TRBV19
size: -

CDR3: CASSLRQGRAGELFF
DNA: TGCGCCAGCAGCTTAAGACAGGGACGCGCCGGGGAGCTGTTTTTT
D: TRBD1
J: TRBJ2-2
V: TRBV5-1
size: few

CDR3: CAWSVLRDRGHEQYF
DNA: TGTGCCTGGAGTGTTCTACGGGACAGGGGTCACGAGCAGTACTTC
D: TRBD1
J: TRBJ2-7
V: TRBV30
size: -

CDR3: CASSTGQAYNEQFF
DNA: TGTGCCAGCTCAACGGGACAGGCGTACAATGAGCAGTTCTTC
D: TRBD1
J: TRBJ2-1
V: TRBV6-5
size: -

CDR3: CASSLVAGADEQYF
DNA: TGTGCCAGCAGCTTGGTTGCGGGAGCGGACGAGCAGTACTTC
D: TRBD2
J: TRBJ2-7
V: TRBV5-4
size: once

CDR3: CASSYRGFTELAGNAYEQYF
DNA: TGTGCCAGCAGCTATAGGGGCTTTACCGAACTAGCGGGAAATGCCTACGAGCAGTACTTC
D: TRBD2
J: TRBJ2-7
V: TRBV27
size: -

CDR3: CASSYGTGSEQFF
DNA: TGTGCCAGCAGTTACGGGACAGGGAGTGAGCAGTTCTTC
D: TRBD1
J: TRBJ2-1
V: TRBV6-5
size: -

CDR3: CASSPGGPTEAFF
DNA: TGTGCCAGCAGCCCGGGAGGCCCTACTGAAGCTTTCTTT
D: -
J: TRBJ1-1
V: TRBV7-8
size: -

CDR3: CASSEAGRRLNNEKLFF
DNA: TGTGCCAGCAGTGAGGCAGGGCGTCGTCTGAATAATGAAAAACTGTTTTTT
D: -
J: TRBJ1-4
V: TRBV2
size: -

CDR3: CASSPPGDSDTQYF
DNA: TGTGCCAGCAGCCCTCCAGGGGATTCAGATACGCAGTATTTT
D: -
J: TRBJ2-3
V: TRBV5-4
size: once

CDR3: CASSLGGHEQFF
DNA: TGTGCCAGCAGCTTAGGTGGGCATGAGCAGTTCTTC
D: -
J: TRBJ2-1
V: TRBV7-9
size: -

CDR3: CASSNGGPYEQYF
DNA: TGTGCCAGCAGCAACGGGGGGCCTTACGAGCAGTACTTC
D: -
J: TRBJ2-7
V: TRBV27
size: -

CDR3: CASCLADRAGNEQFF
DNA: TGTGCCAGCTGCTTGGCGGACAGGGCCGGCAATGAGCAGTTCTTC
D: TRBD1
J: TRBJ2-1
V: TRBV19
size: few

CDR3: CASSAGDRGYEQYF
DNA: TGTGCCAGCAGCGCCGGAGACAGGGGTTACGAGCAGTACTTC
D: TRBD1
J: TRBJ2-7
V: TRBV7-6
size: -

CDR3: CASSLSGVQETQYF
DNA: TGCGCCAGCAGCTTGAGCGGAGTCCAAGAGACCCAGTACTTC
D: -
J: TRBJ2-5
V: TRBV5-1
size: -

CDR3: CAWSVHRGSYEQYF
DNA: TGTGCCTGGAGTGTACATCGGGGGAGCTACGAGCAGTACTTC
D: -
J: TRBJ2-7
V: TRBV30
size: -

CDR3: CASTKGAANEKLFF
DNA: TGCGCCAGCACTAAGGGGGCAGCTAATGAAAAACTGTTTTTT
D: TRBD1
J: TRBJ1-4
V: TRBV23-1
size: -

CDR3: CASSTTSDGTGELFF
DNA: TGTGCCAGCAGTACCACTAGCGATGGCACCGGGGAGCTGTTTTTT
D: TRBD2
J: TRBJ2-2
V: TRBV6-5
size: -

CDR3: CASSKTRGLGEKLFF
DNA: TGTGCCAGCAGTAAAACCAGGGGGCTCGGCGAAAAACTGTTTTTT
D: TRBD1
J: TRBJ1-4
V: TRBV28
size: -

CDR3: CASSLSTNPPGEQYF
DNA: TGTGCCAGCAGCTTGTCGACCAATCCCCCGGGCGAGCAGTACTTC
D: -
J: TRBJ2-7
V: TRBV5-4
size: -

CDR3: CASSFSRGEKLFF
DNA: TGTGCCAGCAGTTTTTCACGGGGGGAAAAACTGTTTTTT
D: -
J: TRBJ1-4
V: TRBV28
size: -

CDR3: CASRKRGGRTHEQFF
DNA: TGTGCCAGCCGCAAGCGGGGCGGGAGGACCCATGAGCAGTTCTTC
D: TRBD2
J: TRBJ2-1
V: TRBV27
size: -

CDR3: CASSPTGQQTQYF
DNA: TGTGCCAGCAGCCCGACAGGGCAGCAGACCCAGTACTTC
D: TRBD1
J: TRBJ2-5
V: TRBV6-5
size: -

CDR3: CAWNTAGGWDEQFF
DNA: TGTGCCTGGAATACGGCGGGAGGATGGGATGAGCAGTTCTTC
D: TRBD2
J: TRBJ2-1
V: TRBV30
size: -

CDR3: CASSLIYSSYEQYF
DNA: TGTGCCAGCAGCTTGATCTACAGCTCCTACGAGCAGTACTTC
D: -
J: TRBJ2-7
V: TRBV5-8
size: -

CDR3: CASSLADYGYTF
DNA: TGTGCCAGCAGTTTGGCCGACTATGGCTACACCTTC
D: -
J: TRBJ1-2
V: TRBV28
size: -

CDR3: CASSASHSGNTIYF
DNA: TGTGCCAGTAGCGCGTCCCACTCTGGAAACACCATATATTTT
D: -
J: TRBJ1-3
V: TRBV19
size: -

CDR3: CASSSRLAGSYEQYF
DNA: TGTGCCAGCAGCTCAAGACTAGCGGGGTCCTACGAGCAGTACTTC
D: TRBD2
J: TRBJ2-7
V: TRBV11-2
size: -

CDR3: CASSPLGPGQGRILYGYTF
DNA: TGCGCCAGCAGCCCCCTGGGCCCGGGACAGGGCCGAATCCTCTATGGCTACACCTTC
D: TRBD1
J: TRBJ1-2
V: TRBV4-3
size: -

CDR3: CASRVLAGGINEQFF
DNA: TGTGCCAGCAGGGTACTAGCGGGAGGGATTAATGAGCAGTTCTTC
D: TRBD2
J: TRBJ2-1
V: TRBV6-4
size: -

CDR3: CASSVGLAGADNEQFF
DNA: TGTGCCAGCAGCGTAGGACTAGCGGGAGCTGACAATGAGCAGTTCTTC
D: TRBD2
J: TRBJ2-1
V: TRBV9
size: -

CDR3: CASSYGTAYTVGYTF
DNA: TGTGCCAGCAGTTACGGGACAGCCTATACGGTCGGCTACACCTTC
D: TRBD1
J: TRBJ1-2
V: TRBV28
size: -

CDR3: CASSLQGGRSSYEQYF
DNA: TGTGCCAGCAGCCTTCAGGGCGGGAGGTCTTCCTACGAGCAGTACTTC
D: TRBD2
J: TRBJ2-7
V: TRBV7-8
size: -

CDR3: CASSLGTSEYNEQFF
DNA: TGTGCCAGCAGCTTAGGGACTAGCGAGTACAATGAGCAGTTCTTC
D: TRBD2
J: TRBJ2-1
V: TRBV7-6
size: few

CDR3: CASSPFGGGPVMVETQYF
DNA: TGTGCCAGTAGTCCTTTTGGGGGAGGGCCCGTTATGGTTGAGACCCAGTACTTC
D: TRBD2
J: TRBJ2-5
V: TRBV19
size: -

CDR3: CASSLVGSSYEQYF
DNA: TGTGCCAGCAGTTTAGTCGGGAGTTCCTACGAGCAGTACTTC
D: -
J: TRBJ2-7
V: TRBV28
size: -

CDR3: CASSLQGGNQPQHF
DNA: TGTGCCAGCAGTTTACAGGGCGGCAATCAGCCCCAGCATTTT
D: -
J: TRBJ1-5
V: TRBV27
size: -